This passage covers 8 T cell receptor beta chains from one sample sequenced in a study of blood T cell repertoires in COVID-19. Only in-frame clones appear in the TCRdb table, and some are missing; sequencing was by immunoSEQ multiplex PCR. The sample includes under 300,000 clones, over 80% of them seen just once. The sequencing sample was made of PBMCs or T cells enriched from blood (not recorded which). These receptors were collected from a human donor in a cohort exposed to, infected with or recovered from COVID-19 (not recorded which). The donor label of this sample is uncertain.

The V and J genes are TRBV7-9 and TRBJ2-3; perhaps TRBD2 as D (5 bases). There are 15 residues in the CDR3. CDR1 and CDR2 from the germline V gene are SEHNR and FQNEAQ (reference sequence). V was pared by 4 bases and J by 5 bases, with 16 bases between. CDR3 sequence: CASSSAPRGLDTQYF. The CDR3, as DNA: TGTGCCAGCAGCTCCGCCCCCCGGGGATTAGATACGCAGTATTTT.

The rearrangement joins TRBV10-3 to TRBJ1-2; 7 bases are a match to TRBD1. V shed 0 bases and J 8 bases; nucleotides not matched to a gene: 6. This CDR3 is built from 14 residues. The germline gives CDR1 ENHRY, CDR2 SYGVKD. As DNA, the CDR3 is TGTGCCATCAGTGAGTCCCCGACAGGGCCGGGCTACACCTTC. As protein: CAISESPTGPGYTF.

This chain links TRBV4-1 with TRBJ1-6, with D perhaps matching TRBD1 (6 bases). Germline V gives CDR1 MGHRA, CDR2 YSYEKL. V gave up 0 bases and J gave up 8 bases, with 11 bases separating them. The CDR3 runs 15 residues. CDR3: CASSQDQDSYSPLHF. DNA for the CDR3: TGCGCCAGCAGCCAAGACCAGGACAGCTATTCACCCCTCCACTTT.

The V and J genes are TRBV6-5 and TRBJ1-1, with D perhaps matching TRBD1 (5 bases). CDR3 size: 16 residues. In germline, CDR1 is MNHEY, CDR2 SVGAGI. Deletions cut 2 bases from V and 3 bases from J, with 16 bases between. Here the CDR3 DNA reads TGTGCCAGCAGTTACAGGGGATTGGGGCTGGACACTGAAGCTTTCTTT. It specifies CASSYRGLGLDTEAFF.

This clone has a single count. CDR3 nucleotide sequence: TGTGCCAGCAGTGAAGCATCTCTAGCGAGGGGCACAGATACGCAGTATTTT. Its protein product is CASSEASLARGTDTQYF. This chain joins TRBV6-1 and TRBJ2-3, with TRBD2 as a possible D gene (6 bases). V was pared by 0 bases and J by 1 base, with 14 bases between. This CDR3 has 17 amino acids. Germline V gives CDR1 MNHNS, CDR2 SASEGT.

The chain is built from TRBV12-3 or TRBV12-4 and TRBJ1-3; D perhaps matches TRBD1 (5 bases). CDR3 length equals 13 residues. V was trimmed by 3 bases and J by 8 bases, leaving 11 bases between them. The CDR3 DNA reads TGTGCCAGCAGTTTTGGGGGGAAGCACACCATATATTTT. Encoded protein: CASSFGGKHTIYF.

V is TRBV27 and J is TRBJ1-1; 10 nucleotides match TRBD1. Germline CDR1 and CDR2: MNHEY and SMNVEV (reference sequence). CDR3 length: 14 amino acids. J gave up 5 bases and V 4 bases, and 4 bases lay outside the gene matches. The chain's CDR3 is CASSSGQGWTEAFF. In DNA form, the CDR3 reads TGTGCCAGCAGTTCGGGACAGGGGTGGACTGAAGCTTTCTTT.

The chain combines TRBV6-5 with TRBJ2-7; D is possibly TRBD1 (5 bases). Germline values: CDR1 MNHEY, CDR2 SVGAGI. This CDR3 is built from 13 residues. Trimming took 9 bases from V and 0 from J, leaving 12 bases between them. The chain's CDR3 is CASRQGTSYEQYF. DNA of the CDR3: TGTGCCAGTCGGCAGGGAACCTCCTACGAGCAGTACTTC.